This is a list of T cell receptor beta chains from one sample in a study of OX40 agonist ivuxolimab in advanced cancers. TCRdb's copy holds only in-frame clones and misses some; the assay was immunoSEQ multiplex PCR. The profile covers fewer than 70,000 clones, with about 84% appearing a single time and about 6.3% taken by the ten largest. The specimen was CD4+ or CD8+ T cells sorted from blood, collected in a trial of the OX40 agonist ivuxolimab. The receptors were sampled from an adult with an advanced solid tumor such as melanoma, head and neck, liver or kidney cancer. The CDR3 runs from the conserved cysteine through the conserved F or W. A D gene is named only where the DNA matches it firmly. The size of a clone is reported for some rows only, either as once, few or many, or as a class for expanded clones.

TGTGCCAGCAGCCCACCCGAGGGCGGCTACACCTTC	CASSPPEGGYTF	-	TRBJ1-2	TRBV7-9	12	-
TGTGCCAGCAGCTTAACACCGGGAGGAAACATTCAGTACTTC	CASSLTPGGNIQYF	-	TRBJ2-4	TRBV7-3	14	TRBD2
TGCGCCAGCAGCACGAGCAGGGATGGCAAAAAACTGTTTTTT	CASSTSRDGKKLFF	-	TRBJ1-4	TRBV5-1	14	-
TGTGCCAGCAGCCCCGGACCTGGGGCCAACGTCCTGACTTTC	CASSPGPGANVLTF	-	TRBJ2-6	TRBV7-9	14	-
TGTGCCAGCAGCGTAGGAACTAGCGGGGACAATGAGCAGTTCTTC	CASSVGTSGDNEQFF	-	TRBJ2-1	TRBV9	15	TRBD2
TGTGCCATATCCGGGGGCGGAACAAAGACCGGGGAGCTGTTTTTT	CAISGGGTKTGELFF	-	TRBJ2-2	TRBV10-3	15	-
TGTGCCAGCAGCTTGGCCTTCTACGAGCAGTACTTC	CASSLAFYEQYF	-	TRBJ2-7	TRBV5-8	12	-
TGTGCCATCAGTCCAGGGGAAGAGCAGTACTTC	CAISPGEEQYF	-	TRBJ2-7	TRBV10-3	11	-
TGTGCCTGGGGACAAGGGCGGGAGCAGTACTTC	CAWGQGREQYF	-	TRBJ2-7	TRBV30	11	-
TGTGCCAGCAGCCTCCCTAAGGGACCCAGGCGGGAGGAGCAGTACTTC	CASSLPKGPRREEQYF	-	TRBJ2-7	TRBV7-2	16	TRBD2
TGTGCCAGCAGCCCTCTAGCGGGAGTGGAGACCCAGTACTTC	CASSPLAGVETQYF	-	TRBJ2-5	TRBV7-9	14	TRBD2
TGTGCCAGTAGTCTAGAGGGGGCGTGGGACACTGAAGCTTTCTTT	CASSLEGAWDTEAFF	-	TRBJ1-1	TRBV19	15	TRBD1
TGTGCCTGGAGTGCAGGACTAGCGGGAGGGCCAGATACGCAGTATTTT	CAWSAGLAGGPDTQYF	-	TRBJ2-3	TRBV30	16	TRBD2
TGTGCCTGGAGTAATGGCCTAGCGCCGAACACTGAAGCTTTCTTT	CAWSNGLAPNTEAFF	-	TRBJ1-1	TRBV30	15	-
TGTGCCAGCAGGCACAACAGCAGGGATAAAATGACTGAAGCTTTCTTT	CASRHNSRDKMTEAFF	-	TRBJ1-1	TRBV7-2	16	-
TGTGCCAGCAGTTACTCGAGACAGGGGGGGTACGAGCAGTACTTC	CASSYSRQGGYEQYF	-	TRBJ2-7	TRBV6-5	15	TRBD1
TGCAGCGTTGAGGTGAGGCTCTTTGGTGAAGCTTTCTTT	CSVEVRLFGEAFF	-	TRBJ1-1	TRBV29-1	13	-
TGTGCCAGCAGTTACGGACCGATTCAGAATTCACCCCTCCACTTT	CASSYGPIQNSPLHF	-	TRBJ1-6	TRBV6-5	15	-
TGTGCCAGCAGTGCCGGGACGGGGACTTACGAGCAGTACTTC	CASSAGTGTYEQYF	-	TRBJ2-7	TRBV9	14	-
TGTGCCAGCAGCCAAGTCGGGAGCACAGATACGCAGTATTTT	CASSQVGSTDTQYF	-	TRBJ2-3	TRBV4-2	14	-
TGTGCCAGCAGCTTAGTTGAGGATGAGCAGTTCTTC	CASSLVEDEQFF	-	TRBJ2-1	TRBV7-9	12	-
TGTGCCAGCAGCTTAACCGGGGTAGGCCCATACGAGCAGTACTTC	CASSLTGVGPYEQYF	-	TRBJ2-7	TRBV7-2	15	-
TGTGCCAGCACCTTTGACAGCTTGAACACTGAAGCTTTCTTT	CASTFDSLNTEAFF	-	TRBJ1-1	TRBV2	14	-
TGTGCCACCAGCAGAGATCCAGCCTACGAGCAGTACTTC	CATSRDPAYEQYF	-	TRBJ2-7	TRBV15	13	-
TGCAGCGTTGGGGTAGCCAAAAACATTCAGTACTTC	CSVGVAKNIQYF	-	TRBJ2-4	TRBV29-1	12	-
TGTGCCAGCAGTGGACTAGCGGGAGACGAGCAGTACTTC	CASSGLAGDEQYF	once	TRBJ2-7	TRBV2	13	TRBD2
TGTGCCAGCAGCCAAACCGGGACTGACGTTAACGAGCAGTACTTC	CASSQTGTDVNEQYF	-	TRBJ2-7	TRBV7-9	15	-
TGTGCCAGCAGCTCGACTAGCGGGCAGGTCGAGCAGTACTTC	CASSSTSGQVEQYF	-	TRBJ2-7	TRBV7-2	14	TRBD2
TGTGCCATCAGAAGTGGCCCCGGGACAGGGGAACAGACCCAGTACTTC	CAIRSGPGTGEQTQYF	-	TRBJ2-5	TRBV10-3	16	TRBD1
TGTGCCTGGAGTGCCAGGTCGAATGAAAAACTGTTTTTT	CAWSARSNEKLFF	-	TRBJ1-4	TRBV30	13	-
TGTGCCAGCAGCCGCGAAGGGACAGATCATTACACCGGGGAGCTGTTTTTT	CASSREGTDHYTGELFF	-	TRBJ2-2	TRBV21-1	17	-
TGTGCCAGCAGTTTTTTTAGCGGGGGGGCAGATACGCAGTATTTT	CASSFFSGGADTQYF	-	TRBJ2-3	TRBV27	15	TRBD2